This T cell receptor beta chain was sequenced in a study of T cell repertoires in cytomegalovirus infection. In the study overall: Indications of both CMV infection and matching HLA type were provided by public TCR beta signatures.

J was trimmed by 5 bases and V by 3 bases; bases with no gene match: 6. The germline CDR1 and CDR2 sequences are MGHRA and YSYEKL. The CDR3 length is 15 residues. Whole-study findings and limits: The ex vivo response was dominated by HLA-C-restricted CMV-specific TCR beta clonotypes. Summed public TCR beta family frequency identified CMV carriers bearing the relevant HLA.

This clonotype was seen a few times. No antigen is known for it. TCRdb reanalysed the reads using MiXCR and keeps one entry per CDR3 protein. The table has more than 150,000 distinct CDR3 sequences, roughly 19% seen once. This clonotype originated in a human donor in good health (CMV status not recorded). Some clones in this sample may be carry-over from other donors' samples. The sequenced material came from PBMCs. This chain links TRBV4-1 with TRBJ1-1; 10 bases are shared with TRBD1. The CDR3: CASSQGTGATTEAFF. CDR3 in DNA: TGCGCCAGCAGCCAGGGGACAGGGGCGACAACTGAAGCTTTCTTT.